This T cell receptor beta chain was captured by sequencing in a study of CD8+ T cells in alopecia areata. Looking at the study overall: Among treated patients, oral tofacitinib was administered at 5 to 10 mg twice daily. The study gave tofacitinib for 6 to 18 months, then 6 months off drug. Study results and limitations: Sequences from scalp samples also cover resident alphabeta T cells of normal skin. Among the 100 top clones, expanded CD8+ clones, like scalp clonality, were significantly decreased by tofacitinib.

In regard to this clone: Its target is unknown.

Treatment in this sample: oral pan-JAK inhibitor, 5-10 mg twice daily. The V gene's germline CDR1 is MGHRA and CDR2 YSYEKL. Trimming removed 0 bases from V and 3 bases from J, with 18 bases in between. The CDR3 runs to 17 residues. Extracted from the samples, RNA was reverse transcribed into cDNA to serve as the sequencing template. Assay used: immunoSEQ multiplex PCR; TCRdb lists only in-frame clones, some missing. Of some 150,000 clones detected, around 87% appear once; the ten largest clones hold roughly 13%. This TCR was sampled from a human donor with alopecia areata. The starting material was CD8+ T cells sorted from blood, obtained at week 4, from a patient treated with tofacitinib. This chain uses TRBV4-1 with TRBJ2-7; D possibly uses TRBD1 or TRBD2 (5 bases each). The DNA of the CDR3 is TGCGCCAGCAGCCAAGATAGAGGGATCGACAGCTACTACGAGCAGTACTTC. Its translation: CASSQDRGIDSYYEQYF.